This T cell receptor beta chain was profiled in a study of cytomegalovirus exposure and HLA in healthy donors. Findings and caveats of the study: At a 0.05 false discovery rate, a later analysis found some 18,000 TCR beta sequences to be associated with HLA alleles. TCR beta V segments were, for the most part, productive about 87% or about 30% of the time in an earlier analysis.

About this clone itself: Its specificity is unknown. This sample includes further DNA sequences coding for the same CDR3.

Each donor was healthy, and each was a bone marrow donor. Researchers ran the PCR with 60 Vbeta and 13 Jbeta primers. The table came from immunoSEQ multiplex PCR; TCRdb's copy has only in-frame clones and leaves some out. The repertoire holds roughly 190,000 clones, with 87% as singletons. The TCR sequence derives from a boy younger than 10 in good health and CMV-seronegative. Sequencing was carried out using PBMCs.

The CDR3 DNA reads as TGCGCCAGCAGCCTTAGCGGGAGAACAGATACGCAGTATTTT. This codes for CASSLSGRTDTQYF. This chain uses TRBV5-1 with TRBJ2-3, with 9 bases that match TRBD2. The CDR3 contains 14 residues. V was pared by 4 bases and J by 3 bases, with 3 bases of the junction left unmatched. Germline CDR1 SGHRS, CDR2 YFSETQ.